A single sample gave rise to the 21 T cell receptor beta chains below, sequenced in a study of T cell responses to AZD1222 COVID-19 vaccine. TCRdb's copy holds only in-frame clones and misses some; the assay was immunoSEQ multiplex PCR. The table has 150,000 to 200,000 clones, approximately 90% seen once; the top ten hold 2% to 3%. Here the sequenced sample was peripheral blood, taken on day 0 of AZD1222 vaccination. All receptors come from an adult in good health.

The genes are TRBV27 and TRBJ1-1; 7 bases map to TRBD1. This CDR3 contains 16 residues. Germline CDR1 reads MNHEY; CDR2 reads SMNVEV (reference sequence). Trimming at V came to 0 bases and at J to 4 bases, leaving 8 bases not matched to a gene. The CDR3 sequence: CASSLSGGLGGTEAFF. For the CDR3, the DNA is TGTGCCAGCAGTTTATCAGGGGGCTTAGGGGGCACTGAAGCTTTCTTT.

The V and J genes are TRBV5-1 and TRBJ1-3; possible D gene TRBD1, 5 bases. The CDR3 extends over 15 amino acids. V was shortened by 0 bases and J by 0 bases, with 7 bases between the two germline ends. Germline V CDR1 and CDR2: SGHRS, YFSETQ. This CDR3 is CASSLAGVSGNTIYF. The DNA of the CDR3 is TGCGCCAGCAGCTTGGCGGGGGTCTCTGGAAACACCATATATTTT. Supplemented by reference TRBV5-1 and TRBJ1-3, the full variable domain reads KAGVTQTPRYLIKTRGQQVTLSCSPISGHRSVSWYQQTPGQGLQFLFEYFSETQRNKGNFPGRFSGRQFSNSRSEMNVSTLELGDSALYLCASSLAGVSGNTIYFGEGSWLTVV.

The J gene is TRBJ2-1, the V gene TRBV3-1 (or the pseudogene TRBV3-2), with 10 bases that match TRBD2. The junction had 5 bases not matched to a gene; V was cut back by 1 base and J by 5 bases. Germline CDR1 reads LGHDT; CDR2 reads YNNKEL (reference sequence). The CDR3 runs to 16 residues. CDR3 sequence: CASSQVPGLANNEQFF. For the CDR3, the DNA is TGTGCCAGCAGCCAAGTTCCGGGACTAGCGAACAATGAGCAGTTCTTC.

To note about this clone: The sample carries other DNA sequences with the same CDR3. This chain joins TRBV18 and TRBJ1-1, with D unresolved. Germline assignment: CDR1 KGHSH and CDR2 LQKENI. The CDR3 runs to 12 residues. The ends were cut back, 3 bases at V and 6 bases at J, with 8 bases in the middle. The CDR3 nucleotides are TGTGCCAGCTCACCCGGACGGTCTGAAGCTTTCTTT. Its translation is CASSPGRSEAFF.

The chain has TRBV7-2 and TRBJ2-7; maybe TRBD1 (5 bases). Looked up from germline, CDR1 is SGHTA and CDR2 is FQGNSA. Trimming removed 1 base from V and 3 bases from J, with 7 bases in between. This CDR3 has 13 amino acids. As DNA, the CDR3 is TGTGCCAGCAGCTTAGGACAGTTCTACGAGCAGTACTTC. Its protein is CASSLGQFYEQYF.

The rearrangement uses TRBV6-1 and TRBJ1-2, with 9 bases matching TRBD1. The trim removed 0 bases at V and 3 bases at J, leaving 5 bases unmatched. The CDR3 sequence is 16 residues long. Germline V gene sequence: CDR1 MNHNS, CDR2 SASEGT. This chain's CDR3 is CASSEAWGTGYYGYTF. CDR3 in DNA: TGTGCCAGCAGTGAAGCTTGGGGGACAGGGTACTATGGCTACACCTTC.

This chain uses TRBV4-1 with TRBJ1-1, with 7 bases matching TRBD1. Germline V gene data show CDR1 as MGHRA and CDR2 as YSYEKL. The V and J ends lost 4 bases and 8 bases, in that order; junction bases with no gene match: 7. The CDR3 consists of 13 residues. The CDR3 region has the DNA TGCGCCAGCAGCCGAGGGGACAGCCTAGAAGCTTTCTTT. It encodes CASSRGDSLEAFF.

The J gene is TRBJ2-5, the V gene TRBV7-9; tentative D call: TRBD2 (6 bases). The germline gives CDR1 SEHNR, CDR2 FQNEAQ (reference sequence). The CDR3 length is 13 residues. V lost 4 bases and J lost 5, with 11 bases in between. In DNA, the CDR3 is TGTGCCAGCAGCTCCCGGAGGGTCGAGACCCAGTACTTC. It is translated as CASSSRRVETQYF.

The rearrangement joins TRBV5-4 to TRBJ1-3, with D possibly TRBD1 on 6 matching bases. The CDR3 totals 15 residues. Trimming took 2 bases from V and 0 from J, leaving 9 bases between them. Germline loops: CDR1 SGHNT, CDR2 YYREEE (reference sequence). The CDR3 protein is CASSLIGGSGNTIYF. The CDR3 DNA follows: TGTGCCAGCAGCTTAATAGGGGGCTCTGGAAACACCATATATTTT.

This clone was observed a single time. The rearrangement links TRBV28 to TRBJ2-4; maybe TRBD2 (5 bases). The germline gives CDR1 MDHEN, CDR2 SYDVKM. V dropped 3 bases and J dropped 0 bases, with 27 bases sitting between them. This CDR3 contains 21 residues. CDR3 amino acids: CASSFPSPGTREEEAKNIQYF. The CDR3 DNA reads as TGTGCCAGCAGTTTCCCCAGCCCTGGTACGCGTGAGGAGGAAGCCAAAAACATTCAGTACTTC.

CDR3 DNA sequence: TGTGCCAGCACCCCTCGTCAGGCCGCTTACGAGCAGTACTTC. Protein: CASTPRQAAYEQYF. V gene TRBV11-2 combines with J gene TRBJ2-7; no clear D. There are 14 residues in the CDR3. Trimming cost V 7 bases and J 4 bases, with 17 bases left between them. Germline CDR1 is SGHAT and CDR2 is FQNNGV.

CDR3 sequence: CASSPAVETQYF. The CDR3 DNA follows: TGTGCCAGCTCACCAGCAGTGGAGACCCAGTACTTC. The V call is TRBV18, the J call TRBJ2-5, with D hard to call. This CDR3 spans 12 amino acids. The germline V gene has CDR1 KGHSH and CDR2 LQKENI. V gave up 2 bases and J gave up 5 bases, with 6 bases separating them.

CDR3 loop: CASSLVVRGLNTGELFF. The CDR3 nucleotides read TGTGCCAGCAGCTTAGTGGTCAGGGGCTTAAACACCGGGGAGCTGTTTTTT. This chain links TRBV7-9 with TRBJ2-2; a possible D gene is TRBD1 (6 bases). Germline loops: CDR1 SEHNR, CDR2 FQNEAQ (reference sequence). V dropped 1 base and J dropped 2 bases, with 14 bases sitting between them. The CDR3 contains 17 residues.

This chain's CDR3 is CASSGPMNTGELFF. CDR3 DNA: TGTGCCAGCAGCGGACCGATGAACACCGGGGAGCTGTTTTTT. This chain connects TRBV7-3 to TRBJ2-2; no clear D. V lost 5 bases and J 1 base, leaving 8 bases between the germline ends. The V gene's germline CDR1 is SGHTA and CDR2 FQGTGA. CDR3 length: 14 residues.

As to this clone: This CDR3 is also generated by other DNA sequences in the sample. This chain uses TRBV7-9 with TRBJ1-1, with TRBD1 identical over 7 bases. The length of the CDR3 is 14 residues. In germline, CDR1 is SEHNR, CDR2 FQNEAQ (reference sequence). The V segment lost 1 base and the J segment 2 bases; nucleotides outside the gene matches: 1. The chain's CDR3 is CASSLGTGNTEAFF. CDR3 bases: TGTGCCAGCAGCTTAGGGACAGGAAACACTGAAGCTTTCTTT.

The genes are TRBV5-8 and TRBJ1-5; weak D call: TRBD1 (5 bases). The V gene's germline CDR1 is SGHTS and CDR2 YDEGEE. This CDR3 comprises 15 residues. Trimming cost V 0 bases and J 1 base, with 8 bases left between them. CDR3 DNA: TGTGCCAGCAGCTTGGACAGGTTAAGCAATCAGCCCCAGCATTTT. Translating gives CASSLDRLSNQPQHF.

This sequence joins TRBV10-1 and TRBJ1-4; D is undetermined. The CDR3 extends over 14 amino acids. CDR1 is WNHNN, CDR2 SYGVQD, per germline (reference sequence). Trimming cost V 2 bases and J 3 bases, with 7 bases left between them. CDR3 residues: CASSEGRSNEKLFF. The CDR3 region has the DNA TGCGCCAGCAGTGAGGGCCGGTCTAATGAAAAACTGTTTTTT.

This chain uses TRBV25-1 with TRBJ2-1; 8 bases are a match to TRBD1. Germline V CDR1 and CDR2: MGHDK, SYGVNS. The V segment lost 3 bases and the J segment 3 bases; nucleotides outside the gene matches: 4. The CDR3 runs 15 residues. CDR3 bases: TGTGCCAGCAGTGACAGGGGGCCTATCTACAATGAGCAGTTCTTC. It translates to CASSDRGPIYNEQFF.

The chain is built from TRBV7-2 and TRBJ1-6; D not certain. The CDR3 extends over 12 amino acids. Germline loops: CDR1 SGHTA, CDR2 FQGNSA. V lost 3 bases to trimming and J lost 6 bases, with 3 bases between them. The CDR3: CASSFSNSPLHF. In DNA form, the CDR3 reads TGTGCCAGCAGCTTCTCTAATTCACCCCTCCACTTT.

In this sample, this clone turned up once. V usage is TRBV11-2 and J usage is TRBJ2-5; D is unresolved. The germline V gene encodes CDR1 SGHAT and CDR2 FQNNGV. This CDR3 is 13 amino acids long. V dropped 5 bases and J dropped 4 bases, with 11 bases sitting between them. As DNA, the CDR3 is TGTGCCAGCAGCCCCTATCCCTCAGAGACCCAGTACTTC. Protein product: CASSPYPSETQYF.

The V gene is TRBV4-1, the J gene TRBJ2-3, with 8 bases fitting TRBD2. V shed 6 bases, J shed 2 bases, and the junction held 7 bases outside the gene matches. The length of the CDR3 is 15 residues. Germline assignment: CDR1 MGHRA and CDR2 YSYEKL. CDR3 residues: CASSLAGPYTDTQYF. CDR3 DNA sequence: TGCGCCAGCAGTCTAGCGGGCCCGTACACAGATACGCAGTATTTT.